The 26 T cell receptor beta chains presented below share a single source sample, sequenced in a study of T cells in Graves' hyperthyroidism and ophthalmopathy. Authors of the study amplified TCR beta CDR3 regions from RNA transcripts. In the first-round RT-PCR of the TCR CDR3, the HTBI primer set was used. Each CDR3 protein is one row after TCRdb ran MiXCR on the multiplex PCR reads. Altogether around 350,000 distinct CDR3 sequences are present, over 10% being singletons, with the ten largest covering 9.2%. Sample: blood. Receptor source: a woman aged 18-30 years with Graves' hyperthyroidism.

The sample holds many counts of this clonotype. The CDR3 DNA follows: TGCAGTGCTACCCTAGCGGGAACTGAGCAGTTCTTC. It encodes CSATLAGTEQFF. The genes are TRBV20-1 and TRBJ2-1, with 9 bases that match TRBD2. The germline CDR1 and CDR2 sequences are DFQATT and SNEGSKA (reference sequence). Trimming took 4 bases from V and 9 from J; bases not matched to a gene: 4. This CDR3 is built from 12 residues.

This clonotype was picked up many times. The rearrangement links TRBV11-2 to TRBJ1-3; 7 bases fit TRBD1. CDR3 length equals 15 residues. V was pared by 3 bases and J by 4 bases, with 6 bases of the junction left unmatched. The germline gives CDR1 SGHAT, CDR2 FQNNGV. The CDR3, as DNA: TGTGCCAGCAGCTTGGGACAGAATTTAGGAAACACCATATATTTT. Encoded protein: CASSLGQNLGNTIYF.

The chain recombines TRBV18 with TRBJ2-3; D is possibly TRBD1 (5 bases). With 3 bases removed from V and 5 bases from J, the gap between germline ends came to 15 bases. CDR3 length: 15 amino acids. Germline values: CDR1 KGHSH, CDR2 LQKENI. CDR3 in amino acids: CASSPSLQGRDTQYF. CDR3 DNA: TGTGCCAGCTCACCTTCCCTCCAGGGAAGAGATACGCAGTATTTT.

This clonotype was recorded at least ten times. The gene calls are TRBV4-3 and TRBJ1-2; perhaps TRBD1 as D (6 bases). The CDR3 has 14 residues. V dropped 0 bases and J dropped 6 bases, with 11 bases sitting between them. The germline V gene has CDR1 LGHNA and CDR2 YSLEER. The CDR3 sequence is CASSQDTGRHGYTF. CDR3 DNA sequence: TGCGCCAGCAGCCAAGATACAGGGAGGCATGGCTACACCTTC.

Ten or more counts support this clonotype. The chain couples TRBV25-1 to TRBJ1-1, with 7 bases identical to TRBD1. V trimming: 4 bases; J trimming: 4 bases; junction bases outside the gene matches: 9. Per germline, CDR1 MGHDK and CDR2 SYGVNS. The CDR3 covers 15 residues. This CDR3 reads CASSVLQGMSTEAFF. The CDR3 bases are TGTGCCAGCAGTGTCCTACAGGGGATGAGCACTGAAGCTTTCTTT.

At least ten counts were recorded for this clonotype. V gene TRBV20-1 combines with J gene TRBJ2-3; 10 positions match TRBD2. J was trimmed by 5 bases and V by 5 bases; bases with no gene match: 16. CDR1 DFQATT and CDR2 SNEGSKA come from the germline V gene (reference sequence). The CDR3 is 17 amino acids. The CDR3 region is CSAPPRGLAGVVDTQYF. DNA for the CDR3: TGCAGTGCTCCCCCCCGGGGGCTAGCGGGAGTCGTAGATACGCAGTATTTT.

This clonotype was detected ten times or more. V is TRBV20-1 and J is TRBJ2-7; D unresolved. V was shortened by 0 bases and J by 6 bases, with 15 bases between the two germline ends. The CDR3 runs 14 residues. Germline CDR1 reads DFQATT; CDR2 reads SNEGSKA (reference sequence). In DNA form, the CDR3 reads TGCAGTGCTAGAGAGCTGCCAGGCGCCTTCGAGCAGTACTTC. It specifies CSARELPGAFEQYF.

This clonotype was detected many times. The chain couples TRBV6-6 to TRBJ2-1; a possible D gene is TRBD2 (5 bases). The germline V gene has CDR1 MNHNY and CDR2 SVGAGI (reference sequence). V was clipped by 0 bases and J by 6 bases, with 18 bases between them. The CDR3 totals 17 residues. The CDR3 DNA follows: TGTGCCAGCAGTTACTCGGTTGAACCGGGATTGCCCAATGAGCAGTTCTTC. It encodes CASSYSVEPGLPNEQFF.

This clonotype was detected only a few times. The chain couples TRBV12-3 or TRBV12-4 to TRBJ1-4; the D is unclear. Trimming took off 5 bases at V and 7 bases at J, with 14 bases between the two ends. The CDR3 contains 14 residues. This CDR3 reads CASSLTSTIEKLFF. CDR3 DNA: TGTGCCAGCAGTCTCACCAGTACAATTGAAAAACTGTTTTTT.

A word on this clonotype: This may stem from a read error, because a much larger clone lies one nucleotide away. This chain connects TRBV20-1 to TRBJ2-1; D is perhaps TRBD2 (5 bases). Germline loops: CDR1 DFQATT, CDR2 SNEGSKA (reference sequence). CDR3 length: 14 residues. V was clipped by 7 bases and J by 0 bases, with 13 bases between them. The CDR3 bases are TGCAGTGTGACTACAGTCAACTCCTACAATGAGCAGTTCTTC. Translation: CSVTTVNSYNEQFF.

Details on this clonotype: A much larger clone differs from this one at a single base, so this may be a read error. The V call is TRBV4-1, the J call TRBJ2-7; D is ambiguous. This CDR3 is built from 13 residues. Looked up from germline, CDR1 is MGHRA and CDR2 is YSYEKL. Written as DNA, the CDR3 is TGCGCCAGCGGCCAAGATAGGAGATACGAGCAGTACTTC. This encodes CASGQDRRYEQYF.

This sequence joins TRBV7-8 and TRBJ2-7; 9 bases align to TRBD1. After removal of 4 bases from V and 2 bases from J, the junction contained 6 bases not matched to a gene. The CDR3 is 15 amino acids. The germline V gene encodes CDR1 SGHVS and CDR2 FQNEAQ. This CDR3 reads CASSSPGQGPYEQYF. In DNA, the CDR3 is TGTGCCAGCAGCTCACCGGGACAGGGACCCTACGAGCAGTACTTC.

The CDR3 reads CASSLVSTAGVGSYEQYF. CDR3 DNA sequence: TGTGCCAGCAGCTTAGTTAGTACCGCCGGGGTTGGCTCCTACGAGCAGTACTTC. The chain joins TRBV13 to TRBJ2-7; maybe TRBD2 (5 bases). V lost 1 base and J lost 0, with 19 bases in between. This CDR3 is built from 18 residues. The germline V gene encodes CDR1 PRHDT and CDR2 FYEKMQ (reference sequence).

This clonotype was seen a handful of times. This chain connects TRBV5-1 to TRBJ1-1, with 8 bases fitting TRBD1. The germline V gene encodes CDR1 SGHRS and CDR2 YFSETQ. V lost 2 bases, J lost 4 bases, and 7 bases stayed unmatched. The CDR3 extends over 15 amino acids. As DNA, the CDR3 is TGCGCCAGCAGCTTTCAGGGGGCGGTCAGCACTGAAGCTTTCTTT. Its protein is CASSFQGAVSTEAFF.

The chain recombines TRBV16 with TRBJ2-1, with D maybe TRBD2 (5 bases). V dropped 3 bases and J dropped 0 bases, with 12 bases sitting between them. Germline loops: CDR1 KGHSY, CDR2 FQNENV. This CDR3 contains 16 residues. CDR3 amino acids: CASSQVGSSSYNEQFF. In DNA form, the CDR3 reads TGTGCCAGCAGCCAGGTGGGGAGTAGCTCCTACAATGAGCAGTTCTTC.

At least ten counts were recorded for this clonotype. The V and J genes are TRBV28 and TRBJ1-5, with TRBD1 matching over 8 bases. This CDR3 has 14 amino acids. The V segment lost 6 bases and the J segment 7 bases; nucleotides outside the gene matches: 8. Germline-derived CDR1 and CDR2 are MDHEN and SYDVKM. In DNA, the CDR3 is TGTGCCAGCAGACGGACAGGGACCATACAGCCCCAGCATTTT. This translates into CASRRTGTIQPQHF.

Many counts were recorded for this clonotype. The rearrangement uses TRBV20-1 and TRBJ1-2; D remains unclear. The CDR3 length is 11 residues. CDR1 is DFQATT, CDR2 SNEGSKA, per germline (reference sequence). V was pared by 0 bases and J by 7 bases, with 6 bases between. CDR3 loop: CSARDGSGYTF. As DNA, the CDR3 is TGCAGTGCTAGAGATGGGTCTGGCTACACCTTC.

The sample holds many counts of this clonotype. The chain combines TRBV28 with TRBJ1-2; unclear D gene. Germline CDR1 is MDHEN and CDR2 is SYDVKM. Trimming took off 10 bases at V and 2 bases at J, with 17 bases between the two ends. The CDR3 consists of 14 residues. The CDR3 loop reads CANRLAPQNYGYTF. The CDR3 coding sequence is TGTGCCAACAGACTAGCCCCTCAGAACTATGGCTACACCTTC.

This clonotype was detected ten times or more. The CDR3 here is CASSQGDGLYTEAFF. CDR3 nucleotides: TGCGCCAGCAGCCAAGGGGATGGTTTGTACACTGAAGCTTTCTTT. V gene TRBV4-1 combines with J gene TRBJ1-1, with unresolved D. This CDR3 is built from 15 residues. Trimming cost V 1 base and J 3 bases, with 12 bases left between them. Germline CDR1 is MGHRA and CDR2 is YSYEKL.

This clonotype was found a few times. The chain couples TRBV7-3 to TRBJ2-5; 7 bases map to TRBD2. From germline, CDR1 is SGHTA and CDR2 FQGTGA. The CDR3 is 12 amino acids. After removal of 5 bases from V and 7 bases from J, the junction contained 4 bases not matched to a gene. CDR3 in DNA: TGTGCCAGCAGCAACCCGGGGGGGACCCAGTACTTC. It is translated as CASSNPGGTQYF.

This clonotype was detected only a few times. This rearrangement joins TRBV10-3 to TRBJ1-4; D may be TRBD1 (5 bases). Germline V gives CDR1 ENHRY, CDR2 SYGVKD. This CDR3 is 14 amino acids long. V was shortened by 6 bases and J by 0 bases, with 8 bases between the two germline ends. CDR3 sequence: CAIRGGATNEKLFF. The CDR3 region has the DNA TGTGCCATCAGGGGGGGGGCAACTAATGAAAAACTGTTTTTT.

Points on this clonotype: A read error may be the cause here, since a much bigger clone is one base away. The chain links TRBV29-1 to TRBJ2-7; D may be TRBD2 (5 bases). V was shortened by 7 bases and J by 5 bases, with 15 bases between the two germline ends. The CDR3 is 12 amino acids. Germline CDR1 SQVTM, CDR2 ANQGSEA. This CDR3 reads CSAGESGHEQYF. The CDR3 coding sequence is TGCAGCGCCGGGGAGTCCGGCCACGAGCAGTACTTC.

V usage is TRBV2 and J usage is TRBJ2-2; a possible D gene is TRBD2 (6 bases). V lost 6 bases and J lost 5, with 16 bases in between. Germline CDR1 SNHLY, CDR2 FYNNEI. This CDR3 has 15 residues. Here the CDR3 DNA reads TGTGCCAGCAGGCCGACTAGACAGCTAACCGGGGAGCTGTTTTTT. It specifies CASRPTRQLTGELFF.

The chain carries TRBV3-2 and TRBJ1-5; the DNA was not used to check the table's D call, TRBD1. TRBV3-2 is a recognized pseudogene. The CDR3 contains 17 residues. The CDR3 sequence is CASSHRSRGSGNQPQHF. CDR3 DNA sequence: TGTGCCAGCAGCCACCGTTCCAGGGGGTCGGGCAATCAGCCCCAGCATTTT.

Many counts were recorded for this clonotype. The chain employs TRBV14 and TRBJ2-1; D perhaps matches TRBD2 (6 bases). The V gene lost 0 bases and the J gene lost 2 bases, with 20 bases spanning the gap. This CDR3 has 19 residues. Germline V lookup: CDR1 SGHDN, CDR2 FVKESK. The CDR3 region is CASSQDRGLSLGAYNEQFF. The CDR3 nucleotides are TGTGCCAGCAGCCAAGATCGGGGACTCTCCTTAGGTGCCTACAATGAGCAGTTCTTC.

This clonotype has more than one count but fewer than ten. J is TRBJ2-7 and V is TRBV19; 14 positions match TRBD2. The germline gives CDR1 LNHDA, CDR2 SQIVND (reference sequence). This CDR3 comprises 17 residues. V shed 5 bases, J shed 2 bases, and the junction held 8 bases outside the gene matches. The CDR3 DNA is TGTGCCAGTAGTTTCGGGACTAGCGGGAGTCAACCCTACGAGCAGTACTTC. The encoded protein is CASSFGTSGSQPYEQYF.